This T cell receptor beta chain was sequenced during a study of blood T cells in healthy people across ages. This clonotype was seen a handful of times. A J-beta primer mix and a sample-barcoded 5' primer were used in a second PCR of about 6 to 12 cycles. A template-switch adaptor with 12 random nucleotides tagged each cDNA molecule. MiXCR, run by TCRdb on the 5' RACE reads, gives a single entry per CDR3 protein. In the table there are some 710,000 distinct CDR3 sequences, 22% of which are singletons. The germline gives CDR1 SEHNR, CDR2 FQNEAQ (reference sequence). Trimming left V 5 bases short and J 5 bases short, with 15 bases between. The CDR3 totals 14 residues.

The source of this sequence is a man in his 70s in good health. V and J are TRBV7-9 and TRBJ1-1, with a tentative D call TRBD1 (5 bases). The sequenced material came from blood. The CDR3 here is CASSPRGGATEAFF. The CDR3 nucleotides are TGTGCCAGCAGCCCCCGAGGAGGGGCAACTGAAGCTTTCTTT.